The 2 T cell receptor beta chains given below trace back to one sample, sequenced in a study of blood T cell repertoires in COVID-19. Assay: immunoSEQ multiplex PCR; the TCRdb copy retains only in-frame clones and omits some. The sample includes about 490,000 clones, approximately 85% seen only once; the top ten take 3% to 4%. Sequenced input: peripheral blood. These receptor sequences come from a human donor in a cohort sampled during active COVID-19.

V gene TRBV7-2 combines with J gene TRBJ1-5, with D unresolved. V was shortened by 1 base and J by 8 bases, with 15 bases between the two germline ends. This CDR3 comprises 15 residues. Per the germline V gene, CDR1 is SGHTA and CDR2 is FQGNSA. CDR3 protein: CASSLVGRGSEPQHF. CDR3 nucleotide sequence: TGTGCCAGCAGCTTAGTGGGCCGAGGGTCGGAGCCCCAGCATTTT.

The rearrangement joins TRBV5-1 to TRBJ1-4; D not certain. CDR1 is SGHRS and CDR2 is YFSETQ in the germline V gene. Trimming left V 0 bases short and J 8 bases short, with 8 bases between. This CDR3 comprises 13 residues. The CDR3 DNA is TGCGCCAGCAGCTTGGAATCCAGGGAAAAACTGTTTTTT. As protein: CASSLESREKLFF.